The subject of this entry is one T cell receptor (beta chain). Per the germline V gene, CDR1 is SGHRS and CDR2 is YFSETQ. The V and J ends lost 7 bases and 4 bases, in that order; junction bases with no gene match: 11. The CDR3 is 15 residues long. These data come from a study of T cell responses to AZD1222 COVID-19 vaccine. The data were produced by immunoSEQ multiplex PCR, yet TCRdb's version contains in-frame clones alone and is incomplete. Among about 130,000 clones listed, roughly 90% were seen once. Sequencing was performed on peripheral blood, taken on day 0 of AZD1222 vaccination. The V gene is TRBV5-1, the J gene TRBJ2-5; 9 bases match TRBD2. The origin of this receptor is an adult in good health. The CDR3 sequence: CASALGGGAGETQYF. In DNA form, the CDR3 reads TGCGCCAGCGCGCTCGGCGGGGGGGCTGGAGAGACCCAGTACTTC.